This T cell receptor beta chain is drawn from a study of human T cells and chemical hapten exposure. This clonotype was counted only a few times. Antigen: not known. Regarding the study as a whole: The study found that DPC sensitization did not change TCRs above 1 in 1000 frequency.

Trimming at V came to 7 bases and at J to 5 bases, leaving 9 bases not matched to a gene. Germline V gene sequence: CDR1 MNHNS, CDR2 SASEGT. CDR3 size: 16 residues. Specified time point: healthy volunteer bleed at 6 weeks. From whole blood left unfractionated, total RNA was extracted. TCRdb called the RACE reads again in MiXCR, with one record for every CDR3 protein. This table has 40,000 to 45,000 distinct CDR3 sequences, about 4% appearing once. The origin of this receptor is a human donor in good health. Some clones in this sample may be carry-over from other donors' samples. Sequenced material: whole blood. V is TRBV6-1 and J is TRBJ2-2; TRBD2 matches 11 bases. CDR3 nucleotide sequence: TGTGCCAGCATTAGCGGGAGGGCCTCGAGGACCGGGGAGCTGTTTTTT. Protein sequence: CASISGRASRTGELFF.